The 7 T cell receptor beta chains listed next were all sequenced from one sample in a study of blood T cells in healthy people across ages. It was with a sample-barcoded 5' primer and a J-beta primer mix that a second PCR of roughly 6 to 11 cycles was run. In TCRdb, the 5' RACE reads were re-called with MiXCR into one record per CDR3 protein. The sample consists of 1.5 million to 2 million distinct CDR3 sequences, 28% of them appearing once. What was sequenced was blood. The receptor set was obtained from a woman between 25 and 40 years old in good health.

The chain recombines TRBV15 with TRBJ2-3; D possibly corresponds to TRBD1 (6 bases). The CDR3 loop spans 14 amino acids. Trimming pared 1 base from V and 14 bases from J, leaving 19 bases between. Germline assignment: CDR1 LNHNV and CDR2 YYDKDF (reference sequence). The DNA for the CDR3 is TGTGCCACCAGCAGAGGCGGTTCCCCAGGGGTCCCGTATTTT. Translating it yields CATSRGGSPGVPYF. Complete variable domain (other parts from reference TRBV15 and TRBJ2-3): DAMVIQNPRYQVTQFGKPVTLSCSQTLNHNVMYWYQQKSSQAPKLLFHYYDKDFNNEADTPDNFQSRRPNTSFCFLDIRSPGLGDTAMYLCATSRGGSPGVPYFGPGTRLTVL.

The rearrangement joins TRBV2 to TRBJ2-2; 9 bases fit TRBD2. CDR3 length equals 17 residues. Germline V gene sequence: CDR1 SNHLY, CDR2 FYNNEI. Trimming took 3 bases from V and 8 from J; bases not matched to a gene: 13. Here the CDR3 reads CASSDFSGRNPFGELFF. CDR3 in DNA: TGTGCCAGCAGTGATTTTAGCGGGAGAAATCCCTTTGGGGAGCTGTTTTTT. Together with reference TRBV2 and TRBJ2-2, the CDR3 gives the full variable domain: EPEVTQTPSHQVTQMGQEVILRCVPISNHLYFYWYRQILGQKVEFLVSFYNNEISEKSEIFDDQFSVERPDGSNFTLKIRSTKLEDSAMYFCASSDFSGRNPFGELFFGEGSRLTVL.

This clonotype was counted many times. This sequence joins TRBV28 and TRBJ2-7; D is perhaps TRBD1 (6 bases). V was trimmed by 5 bases and J by 5 bases, leaving 13 bases between them. From germline, CDR1 is MDHEN and CDR2 SYDVKM. The CDR3 is made up of 13 amino acids. The DNA of the CDR3 is TGTGCCAGCAGTCTCTCAGGGGTTAACGAGCAGTACTTC. It codes for CASSLSGVNEQYF.

This clonotype was counted ten times or more. The V gene is TRBV7-9, the J gene TRBJ2-4; TRBD2 aligns across 11 bases. CDR3 length: 17 amino acids. Germline V gives CDR1 SEHNR, CDR2 FQNEAQ (reference sequence). V trimming: 5 bases; J trimming: 1 base; junction bases outside the gene matches: 7. The CDR3 DNA is TGTGCCAGCAGCCCCATAGCGGGAGGGCCCGCCAAAAACATTCAGTACTTC. Its protein is CASSPIAGGPAKNIQYF.

The chain recombines TRBV2 with TRBJ1-1, with 9 bases that match TRBD1. With V trimmed by 10 bases and J by 0 bases, 12 bases remained unmatched. Germline V gene lookup returns CDR1 SNHLY and CDR2 FYNNEI. The CDR3 is 16 residues long. CDR3: CANRPGQGPMNTEAFF. DNA of the CDR3: TGTGCCAACAGACCGGGACAGGGTCCTATGAACACTGAAGCTTTCTTT. Together with reference TRBV2 and TRBJ1-1, the CDR3 gives the full variable domain: EPEVTQTPSHQVTQMGQEVILRCVPISNHLYFYWYRQILGQKVEFLVSFYNNEISEKSEIFDDQFSVERPDGSNFTLKIRSTKLEDSAMYFCANRPGQGPMNTEAFFGQGTRLTVV.

This chain's CDR3 is CSVGPNTGTYGYTF. The CDR3, as DNA: TGCAGCGTGGGACCCAACACAGGGACTTATGGCTACACCTTC. This rearrangement joins TRBV29-1 to TRBJ1-2, with a possible D match to TRBD1 (6 bases). Trimming stripped 6 bases from V and 5 bases from J, with 19 bases between. This CDR3 has 14 amino acids. From germline, CDR1 is SQVTM and CDR2 ANQGSEA.

This clonotype was counted at least ten times. This chain joins TRBV5-1 and TRBJ2-4; the D gene is possibly TRBD2 (5 bases). Germline CDR1 reads SGHRS; CDR2 reads YFSETQ. The V end lost 1 base, the J end lost 4 bases, and 9 bases lay between the germline ends. There are 14 residues in the CDR3. CDR3 sequence: CASSLTGEKNIQYF. The CDR3 DNA follows: TGCGCCAGCAGCTTGACCGGGGAGAAAAACATTCAGTACTTC.